This entry concerns a single TCR beta chain. What it recognizes is unknown. It was with 60 Vbeta and 13 Jbeta primers that the PCR ran. The data were produced by immunoSEQ multiplex PCR, yet TCRdb's version contains in-frame clones alone and is incomplete. The table records tens of thousands of clones, under 70% of them present only once. The sample belongs to a study of cytomegalovirus exposure and HLA in healthy donors. Study results and caveats: Most subjects had HLA-A and HLA-B alleles reportedly predicted accurately by TCR beta sequences. Clonal expansion, a later analysis showed, was greater in HLA-associated TCR beta chains than in equally common others. Researchers had no immune exposure information except CMV serostatus available. Several of the most significant clusters appeared linked to common viral pathogens, based on a later analysis.

Germline lookup yields CDR1 SGHVS and CDR2 FNYEAQ. CDR3 size: 13 residues. The genes are TRBV7-6 and TRBJ2-5, with TRBD1 identical over 7 bases. With the DNA end fitting TRBJ2-7 better, the J assignment may be wrong. Material for sequencing was PBMCs. The receptor was isolated from a woman aged 45 to 65 in good health and CMV-seropositive. CDR3 protein: CASSSTTGAEQYF. CDR3 coding DNA: TGTGCCAGCAGCTCGACCACAGGGGCCGAGCAGTACTTC.